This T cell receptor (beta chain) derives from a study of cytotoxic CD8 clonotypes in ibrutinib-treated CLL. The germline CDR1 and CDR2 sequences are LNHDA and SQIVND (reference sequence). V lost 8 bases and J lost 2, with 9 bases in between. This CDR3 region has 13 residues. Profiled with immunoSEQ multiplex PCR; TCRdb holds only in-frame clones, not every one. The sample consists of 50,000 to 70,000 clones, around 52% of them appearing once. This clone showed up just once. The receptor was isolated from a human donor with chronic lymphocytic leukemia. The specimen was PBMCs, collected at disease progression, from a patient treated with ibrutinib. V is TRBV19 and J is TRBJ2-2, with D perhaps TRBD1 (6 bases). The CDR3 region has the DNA TGTGCCAGTGGGGACACCAACACCGGGGAGCTGTTTTTT. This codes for CASGDTNTGELFF.